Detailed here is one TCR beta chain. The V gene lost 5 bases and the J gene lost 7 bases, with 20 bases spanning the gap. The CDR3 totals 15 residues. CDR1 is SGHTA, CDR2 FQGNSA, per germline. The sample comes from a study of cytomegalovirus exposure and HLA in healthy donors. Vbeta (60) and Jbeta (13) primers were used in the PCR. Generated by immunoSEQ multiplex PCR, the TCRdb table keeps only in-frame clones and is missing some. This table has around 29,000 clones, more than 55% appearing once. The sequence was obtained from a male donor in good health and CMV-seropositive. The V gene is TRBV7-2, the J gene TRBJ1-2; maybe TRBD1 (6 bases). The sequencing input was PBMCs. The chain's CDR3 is CASSLTTGHRSGYTF. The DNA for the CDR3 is TGTGCCAGCAGCCTAACAACAGGGCACCGAAGTGGCTACACCTTC.